This TCR beta chain was identified in a study of neurological immune-mediated disorders. Study-wide findings and caveats: Expansion of TCR clones was greatest in HTLV-1-associated myelopathy and smallest in multiple sclerosis, where it fell below that of healthy controls.

In its sample, this clonotype was seen many times. Its matching antigen is unknown. Germline V CDR1 and CDR2: MNHNS, SASEGT. The CDR3 consists of 14 residues. V dropped 3 bases and J dropped 9 bases, with 16 bases sitting between them. TCRdb reprocessed the 5' RACE reads with MiXCR, giving one entry per CDR3 protein. The sample consists of 100,000 or so distinct CDR3 sequences, about 13% of them appearing once. Specified time point: longitudinal time-point 2. The receptor comes from a female donor with HTLV-1-associated myelopathy (HAM/TSP). The sample taken for sequencing was PBMCs. This chain links TRBV6-1 with TRBJ2-3, with D perhaps TRBD2 (5 bases). The CDR3 nucleotides read TGTGCCAGCAGTGACTCACTAGATCTGGAGACGCAGTATTTT. Its protein product is CASSDSLDLETQYF.